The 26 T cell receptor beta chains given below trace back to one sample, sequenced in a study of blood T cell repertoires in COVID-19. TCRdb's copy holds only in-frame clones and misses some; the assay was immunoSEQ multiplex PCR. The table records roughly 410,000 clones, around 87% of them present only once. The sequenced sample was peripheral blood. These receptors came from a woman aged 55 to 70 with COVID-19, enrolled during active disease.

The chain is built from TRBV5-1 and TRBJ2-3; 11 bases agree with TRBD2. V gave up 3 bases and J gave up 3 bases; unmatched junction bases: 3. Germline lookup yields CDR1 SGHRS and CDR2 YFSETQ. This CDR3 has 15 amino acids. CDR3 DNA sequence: TGCGCCAGCAGCTCGTCTAGCGGGGGGACAGATACGCAGTATTTT. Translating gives CASSSSSGGTDTQYF. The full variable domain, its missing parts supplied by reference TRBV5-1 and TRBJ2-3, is KAGVTQTPRYLIKTRGQQVTLSCSPISGHRSVSWYQQTPGQGLQFLFEYFSETQRNKGNFPGRFSGRQFSNSRSEMNVSTLELGDSALYLCASSSSSGGTDTQYFGPGTRLTVL.

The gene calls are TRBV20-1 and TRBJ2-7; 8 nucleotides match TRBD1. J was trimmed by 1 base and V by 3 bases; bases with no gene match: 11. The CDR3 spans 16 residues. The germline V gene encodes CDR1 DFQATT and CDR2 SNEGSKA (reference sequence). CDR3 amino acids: CSASLIGTGGSYEQYF. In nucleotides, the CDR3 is TGCAGTGCTAGTTTAATAGGCACAGGGGGTTCCTACGAGCAGTACTTC.

This CDR3 reads CAISGRGQGNTEAFF. The CDR3 bases are TGTGCCATCAGTGGGAGGGGACAGGGGAACACTGAAGCTTTCTTT. The chain combines TRBV10-3 with TRBJ1-1; the match to TRBD1 covers 9 bases. This CDR3 spans 15 amino acids. After removal of 4 bases from V and 1 base from J, the junction contained 4 bases not matched to a gene. In germline, CDR1 is ENHRY, CDR2 SYGVKD.

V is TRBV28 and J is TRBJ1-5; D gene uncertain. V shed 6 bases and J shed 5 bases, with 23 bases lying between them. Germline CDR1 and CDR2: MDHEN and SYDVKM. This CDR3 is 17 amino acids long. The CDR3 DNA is TGTGCCAGCAGCTCTATACGGACTCTCGGGAGGGATCAGCCCCAGCATTTT. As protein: CASSSIRTLGRDQPQHF.

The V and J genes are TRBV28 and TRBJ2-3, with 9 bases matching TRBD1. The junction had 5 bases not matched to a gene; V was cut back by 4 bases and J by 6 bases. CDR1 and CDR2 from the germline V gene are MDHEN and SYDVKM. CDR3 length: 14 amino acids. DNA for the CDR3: TGTGCCAGCAGTTCGGGACAGGGTGAGGATACGCAGTATTTT. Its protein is CASSSGQGEDTQYF.

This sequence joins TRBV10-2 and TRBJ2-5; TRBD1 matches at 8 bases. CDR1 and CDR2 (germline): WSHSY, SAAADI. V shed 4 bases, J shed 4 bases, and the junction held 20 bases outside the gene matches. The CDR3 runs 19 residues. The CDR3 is CASSVRTGKSRGSRETQYF. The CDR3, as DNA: TGCGCCAGCAGTGTACGGACAGGGAAATCCAGAGGCAGCCGAGAGACCCAGTACTTC.

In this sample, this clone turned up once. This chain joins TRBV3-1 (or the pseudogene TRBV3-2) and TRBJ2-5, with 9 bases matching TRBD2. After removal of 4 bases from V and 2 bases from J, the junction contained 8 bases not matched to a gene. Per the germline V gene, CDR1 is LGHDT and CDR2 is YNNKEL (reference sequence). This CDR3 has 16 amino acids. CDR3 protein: CASSPQTSGKQETQYF. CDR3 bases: TGTGCCAGCAGCCCGCAGACTAGCGGAAAACAAGAGACCCAGTACTTC.

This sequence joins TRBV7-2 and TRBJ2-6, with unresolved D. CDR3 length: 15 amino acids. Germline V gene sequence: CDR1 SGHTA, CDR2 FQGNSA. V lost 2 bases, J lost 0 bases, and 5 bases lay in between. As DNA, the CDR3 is TGTGCCAGCAGCTTACTCTTCTCTGGGGCCAACGTCCTGACTTTC. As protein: CASSLLFSGANVLTF.

The DNA of the CDR3 is TGTGCCAGCAGGGGAGCGGGGGGGCCTGGCGAGCAGTACTTC. It encodes CASRGAGGPGEQYF. The chain combines TRBV27 with TRBJ2-7; 10 nucleotides align to TRBD2. The CDR3 contains 14 residues. The ends lost 6 bases at V and 6 bases at J; junction bases unmatched: 8. Germline loops: CDR1 MNHEY, CDR2 SMNVEV (reference sequence).

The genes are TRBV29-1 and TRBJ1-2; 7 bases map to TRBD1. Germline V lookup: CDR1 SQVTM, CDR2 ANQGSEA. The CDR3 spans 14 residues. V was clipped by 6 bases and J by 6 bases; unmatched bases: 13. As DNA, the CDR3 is TGCAGCGTGGCGGGGAAGGGGGCTTTTGATGGCTACACCTTC. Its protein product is CSVAGKGAFDGYTF.

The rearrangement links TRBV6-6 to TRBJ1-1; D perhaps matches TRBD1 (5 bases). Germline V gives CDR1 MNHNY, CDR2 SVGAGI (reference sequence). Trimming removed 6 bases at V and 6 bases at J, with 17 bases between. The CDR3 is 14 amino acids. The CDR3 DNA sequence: TGTGCCAGCAGCCCCCTTCCGGACATCGCTGAAGCTTTCTTT. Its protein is CASSPLPDIAEAFF.

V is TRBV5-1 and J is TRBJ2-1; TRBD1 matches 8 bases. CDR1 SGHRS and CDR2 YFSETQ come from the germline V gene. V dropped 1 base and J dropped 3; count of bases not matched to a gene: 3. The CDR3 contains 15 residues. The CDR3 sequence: CASSLQGANYNEQFF. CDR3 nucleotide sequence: TGCGCCAGCAGCTTGCAGGGGGCGAACTACAATGAGCAGTTCTTC.

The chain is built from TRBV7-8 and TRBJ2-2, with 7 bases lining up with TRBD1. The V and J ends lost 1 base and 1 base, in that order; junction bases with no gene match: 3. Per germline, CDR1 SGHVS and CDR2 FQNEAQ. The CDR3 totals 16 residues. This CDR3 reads CASSLVGDRNTGELFF. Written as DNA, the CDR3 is TGTGCCAGCAGCTTAGTTGGGGACAGGAACACCGGGGAGCTGTTTTTT.

CDR3 nucleotide sequence: TGTGCCAGCTCACCAGGGGGCGGTGTTTCCTCCGAAGCTTTCTTT. Translation gives CASSPGGGVSSEAFF. The rearrangement links TRBV18 to TRBJ1-1; tentative D call: TRBD1 (6 bases). CDR1 and CDR2 (germline): KGHSH, LQKENI. Between the trimmed V and J ends, which lost 2 bases and 8 bases, there was a span of 18 bases. The CDR3 is 15 amino acids.

CDR3 in DNA: TGTGCCTGGAGTACCCCAATTGGCGGGGGGGCCCAAGATACGCAGTATTTT. It codes for CAWSTPIGGGAQDTQYF. The V and J genes are TRBV30 and TRBJ2-3, with 9 bases identical to TRBD2. This CDR3 comprises 17 residues. The germline CDR1 and CDR2 sequences are GTSNPN and SVGIG (reference sequence). The V gene end was trimmed by 2 bases and the J gene end by 5 bases; junction bases not matched to a gene: 14.

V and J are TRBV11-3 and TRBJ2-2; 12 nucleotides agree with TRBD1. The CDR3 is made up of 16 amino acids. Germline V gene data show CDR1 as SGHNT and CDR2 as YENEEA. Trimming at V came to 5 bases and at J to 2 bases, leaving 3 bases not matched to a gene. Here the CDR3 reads CASSPGTGGNTGELFF. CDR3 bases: TGTGCCAGCAGCCCAGGGACAGGGGGCAACACCGGGGAGCTGTTTTTT.

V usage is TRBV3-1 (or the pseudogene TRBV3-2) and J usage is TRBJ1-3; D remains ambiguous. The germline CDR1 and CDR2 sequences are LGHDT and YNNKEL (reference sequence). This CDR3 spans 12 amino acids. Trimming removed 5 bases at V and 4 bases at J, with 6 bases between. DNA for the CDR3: TGTGCCAGCAGCTTTACAGGAAACACCATATATTTT. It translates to CASSFTGNTIYF.

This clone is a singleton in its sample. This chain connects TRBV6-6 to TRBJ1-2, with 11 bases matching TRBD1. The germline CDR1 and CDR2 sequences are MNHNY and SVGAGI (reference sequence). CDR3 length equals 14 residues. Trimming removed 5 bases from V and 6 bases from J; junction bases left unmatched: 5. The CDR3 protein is CASSDRTGGDGYTF. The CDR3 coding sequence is TGTGCCAGCAGTGACCGGACAGGGGGCGATGGCTACACCTTC.

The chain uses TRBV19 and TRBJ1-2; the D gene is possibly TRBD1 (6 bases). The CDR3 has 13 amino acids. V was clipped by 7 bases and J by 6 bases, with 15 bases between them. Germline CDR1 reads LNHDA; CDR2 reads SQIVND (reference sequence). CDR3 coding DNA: TGTGCCAGTAATTCCGGACAGTCCCATGGCTACACCTTC. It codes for CASNSGQSHGYTF.

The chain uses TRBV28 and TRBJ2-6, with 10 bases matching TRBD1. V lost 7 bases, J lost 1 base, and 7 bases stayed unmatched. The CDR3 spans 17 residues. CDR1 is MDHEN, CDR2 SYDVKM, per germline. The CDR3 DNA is TGTGCCAGCAAAATGGGGGGACAGGGGTCTGGGGCCAACGTCCTGACTTTC. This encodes CASKMGGQGSGANVLTF.

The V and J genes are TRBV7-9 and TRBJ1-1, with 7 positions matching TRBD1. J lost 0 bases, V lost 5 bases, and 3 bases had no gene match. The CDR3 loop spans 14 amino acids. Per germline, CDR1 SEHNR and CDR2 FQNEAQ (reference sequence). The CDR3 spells CASSRGQMNTEAFF. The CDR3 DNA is TGTGCCAGCAGCAGGGGACAGATGAACACTGAAGCTTTCTTT. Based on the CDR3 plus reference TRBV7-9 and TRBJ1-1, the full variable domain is DTGVSQNPRHKITKRGQNVTFRCDPISEHNRLYWYRQTLGQGPEFLTYFQNEAQLEKSRLLSDRFSAERPKGSFSTLEIQRTEQGDSAMYLCASSRGQMNTEAFFGQGTRLTVV.

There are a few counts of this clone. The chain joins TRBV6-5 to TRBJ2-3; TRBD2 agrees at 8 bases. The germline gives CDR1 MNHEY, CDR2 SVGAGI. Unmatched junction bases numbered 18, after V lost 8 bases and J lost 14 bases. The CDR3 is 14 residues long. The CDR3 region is CASVPGERGHRGYF. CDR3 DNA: TGTGCCAGCGTCCCGGGGGAGCGGGGGCATCGGGGGTATTTT.

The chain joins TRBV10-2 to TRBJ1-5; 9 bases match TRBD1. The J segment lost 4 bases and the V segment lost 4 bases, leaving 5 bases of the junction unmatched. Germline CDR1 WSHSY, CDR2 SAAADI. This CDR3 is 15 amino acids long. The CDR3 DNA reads TGCGCCAGCAGTGTGACAGGGGGTTGGAATCAGCCCCAGCATTTT. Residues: CASSVTGGWNQPQHF.

The CDR3 nucleotides are TGTGCCAGCAGTCCACTGACTACAGGGAACTATGGCTACACCTTC. Amino acid sequence: CASSPLTTGNYGYTF. The chain recombines TRBV6-5 with TRBJ1-2, with D maybe TRBD1 (6 bases). The V gene lost 5 bases and the J gene lost 2 bases, with 15 bases spanning the gap. From germline, CDR1 is MNHEY and CDR2 SVGAGI. The CDR3 is 15 amino acids.

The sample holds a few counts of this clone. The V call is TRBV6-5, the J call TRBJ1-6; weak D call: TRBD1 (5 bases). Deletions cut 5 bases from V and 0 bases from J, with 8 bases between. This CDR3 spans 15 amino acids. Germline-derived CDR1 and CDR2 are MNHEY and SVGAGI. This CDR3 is CASSKQGSYNSPLHF. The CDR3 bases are TGTGCCAGCAGTAAGCAGGGCTCCTATAATTCACCCCTCCACTTT.

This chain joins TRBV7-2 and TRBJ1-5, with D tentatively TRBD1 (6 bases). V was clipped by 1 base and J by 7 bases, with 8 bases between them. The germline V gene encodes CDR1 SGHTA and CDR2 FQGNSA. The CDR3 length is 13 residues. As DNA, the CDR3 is TGTGCCAGCAGCTTAGACAGGGTCCAGCCCCAGCATTTT. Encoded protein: CASSLDRVQPQHF.